This entry features one TCR beta chain sequence. What it recognizes is unknown. These data originate in a study of response to subunit inactivated influenza vaccine. TCRdb passed the RT-PCR reads through MiXCR, listing each CDR3 protein once. The data contain just under 250,000 distinct CDR3 sequences, 10% to 15% of them singletons. Points from the study as a whole: The authors offered the suggestion that each seasonal influenza vaccination recruits few new T cells.

The starting material was non-naive T cells sorted from PBMCs, obtained 14 to 15 days before vaccination. The clonotype was recovered from a man aged 50 to 59 who received an inactivated influenza vaccine.

CDR3 residues: CATRAVGENEQFF. Written as DNA, the CDR3 is TGTGCCACCAGGGCGGTTGGGGAGAATGAGCAGTTCTTC. This chain joins TRBV24-1 and TRBJ2-1, with D perhaps TRBD2 (5 bases). Germline V lookup: CDR1 KGHDR, CDR2 SFDVKD. This CDR3 spans 13 amino acids. Trimming cost V 7 bases and J 7 bases, with 13 bases left between them.